This entry concerns a single TCR beta chain. In the original workflow: Nucleated cell counts were estimated from reference gene primer amplification. TCRdb's table, derived via immunoSEQ multiplex PCR, lists solely in-frame clones and lacks some. Clone size and the V and J calls come from that table; the DNA yielded D and trimming. The sample has roughly 88,000 clones, roughly 80% seen once. The sample belongs to a study of blood T cell repertoires in COVID-19. For the study at large: COVID-19 samples from acute and convalescent phases originated in the United States, Italy and Spain. The cDNA or gDNA used as material had been derived from T cells, B-cell-depleted T cells, or PBMCs.

The V segment lost 2 bases and the J segment 5 bases; nucleotides outside the gene matches: 6. CDR3 length: 14 amino acids. Germline V gene lookup returns CDR1 SGHNT and CDR2 YYREEE (reference sequence). This sequence joins TRBV5-4 and TRBJ2-7, with 8 bases fitting TRBD1. Source material: peripheral blood. The TCR originated in a woman of 80 years or more with active or convalescent COVID-19. The CDR3 sequence is CASSFPGQGNEQYF. The DNA for the CDR3 is TGTGCCAGCAGCTTCCCCGGACAGGGTAACGAGCAGTACTTC.